The subject of this entry is one T cell receptor (beta chain). This sample was taken from a study of T-cell reconstitution after alpha-beta-depleted transplantation in children. Unique molecular identifiers were used to barcode this TCRbeta library. TCRdb ran MiXCR on the PCR reads and lists one entry per CDR3 protein. This table holds about 480,000 distinct CDR3 sequences, about 12% found once. There are 15 residues in the CDR3. Trimming shortened V by 4 bases and J by 5 bases, and 16 bases separated the two germline ends. The germline V gene has CDR1 LGHNA and CDR2 YNFKEQ. The chain combines TRBV4-2 with TRBJ2-3, with TRBD2 as a possible D gene (6 bases). Sequencing was performed on PBMCs from the stem cell graft donor, taken from the stem cell graft. The clonotype was recovered from a human donor who donated a stem cell graft to a child with combined immunodeficiency. The CDR3, as DNA: TGTGCCAGCAGCCGCCGGCGCGGGGCCGAAGATACGCAGTATTTT. Translated, it gives CASSRRRGAEDTQYF.